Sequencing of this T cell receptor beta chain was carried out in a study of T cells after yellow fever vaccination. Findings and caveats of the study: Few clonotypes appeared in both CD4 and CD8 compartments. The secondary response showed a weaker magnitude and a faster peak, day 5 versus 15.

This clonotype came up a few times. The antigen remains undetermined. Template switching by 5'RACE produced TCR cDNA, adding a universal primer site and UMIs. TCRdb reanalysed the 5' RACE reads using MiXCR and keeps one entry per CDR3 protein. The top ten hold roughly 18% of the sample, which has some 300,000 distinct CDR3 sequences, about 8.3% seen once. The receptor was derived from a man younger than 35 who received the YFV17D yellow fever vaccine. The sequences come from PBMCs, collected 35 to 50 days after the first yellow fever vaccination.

Here the CDR3 reads CASSQDWNLGLAGQYEQYF. For the CDR3, the DNA is TGCGCCAGCAGCCAGGACTGGAACTTAGGACTAGCGGGCCAGTACGAGCAGTACTTC. This sequence joins TRBV4-1 and TRBJ2-7; 11 bases align to TRBD2. With V trimmed by 3 bases and J by 4 bases, 17 bases remained unmatched. The CDR3 is 19 amino acids. CDR1 MGHRA and CDR2 YSYEKL come from the germline V gene.